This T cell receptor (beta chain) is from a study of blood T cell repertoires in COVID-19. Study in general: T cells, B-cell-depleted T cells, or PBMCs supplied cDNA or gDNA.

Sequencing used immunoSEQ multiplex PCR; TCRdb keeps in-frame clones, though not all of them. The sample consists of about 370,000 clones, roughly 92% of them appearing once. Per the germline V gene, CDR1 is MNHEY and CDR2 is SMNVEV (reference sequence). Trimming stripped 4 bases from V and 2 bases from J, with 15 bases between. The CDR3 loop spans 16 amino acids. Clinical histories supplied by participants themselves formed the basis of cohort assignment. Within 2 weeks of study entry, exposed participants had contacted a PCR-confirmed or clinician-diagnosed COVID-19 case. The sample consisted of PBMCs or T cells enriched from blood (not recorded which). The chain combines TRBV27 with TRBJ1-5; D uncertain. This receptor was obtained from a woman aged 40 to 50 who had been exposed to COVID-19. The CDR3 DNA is TGTGCCAGCAGTTCGGCCCTGGGAGGGCGCAATCAGCCCCAGCATTTT. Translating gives CASSSALGGRNQPQHF.